Each of the 5 T cell receptor beta chains below was sequenced from the same sample in a study of blood T cell repertoires in COVID-19. The assay was immunoSEQ multiplex PCR, and TCRdb's table has in-frame clones only and misses some. The repertoire holds 57,000 or so clones, with roughly 80% as singletons. Sample: peripheral blood. Receptors were obtained from a man aged 65-85 years with active COVID-19.

J is TRBJ2-1 and V is TRBV5-1, with D perhaps TRBD1 (5 bases). The CDR3 sequence is 14 residues long. Trimming shortened V by 0 bases and J by 7 bases, and 11 bases separated the two germline ends. Germline lookup yields CDR1 SGHRS and CDR2 YFSETQ. CDR3 protein: CASSLGAGKNEQFF. In DNA, the CDR3 is TGCGCCAGCAGCTTGGGGGCAGGGAAGAATGAGCAGTTCTTC.

This chain joins TRBV30 and TRBJ1-2; D is perhaps TRBD1 (6 bases). This CDR3 has 13 residues. The V end was cut by 4 bases, the J end by 4 bases, with 13 bases between. Germline V gene sequence: CDR1 GTSNPN, CDR2 SVGIG (reference sequence). Here the CDR3 DNA reads TGTGCCTGGACCTCGGGGGGCGGCTATGGCTACACCTTC. Its translation: CAWTSGGGYGYTF.

V and J are TRBV28 and TRBJ1-4, with 7 bases that match TRBD1. The CDR3 sequence is 14 residues long. V lost 4 bases and J lost 6; bases outside the gene matches: 5. The germline V gene encodes CDR1 MDHEN and CDR2 SYDVKM. The CDR3 protein is CASSSHRGDEKLFF. Here the CDR3 DNA reads TGTGCCAGCAGTTCCCACAGGGGAGATGAAAAACTGTTTTTT. Full variable domain (outside the CDR3, taken from reference TRBV28 and TRBJ1-4): DVKVTQSSRYLVKRTGEKVFLECVQDMDHENMFWYRQDPGLGLRLIYFSYDVKMKEKGDIPEGYSVSREKKERFSLILESASTNQTSMYLCASSSHRGDEKLFFGSGTQLSVL.

This chain links TRBV24-1 with TRBJ2-1, with 9 nucleotides matching TRBD1. J was trimmed by 7 bases and V by 4 bases; bases with no gene match: 7. The length of the CDR3 is 15 residues. Germline V lookup: CDR1 KGHDR, CDR2 SFDVKD. The CDR3 is CATSEPGTGFNEQFF. The CDR3 region has the DNA TGTGCCACCAGTGAGCCCGGGACAGGGTTTAATGAGCAGTTCTTC.

The gene calls are TRBV29-1 and TRBJ1-2; 9 bases fit TRBD1. J gave up 0 bases and V 7 bases, and 12 bases lay outside the gene matches. CDR1 and CDR2 from the germline V gene are SQVTM and ANQGSEA. The CDR3 is 16 amino acids. CDR3 loop: CSGTGTGKGPNYGYTF. The DNA for the CDR3 is TGCAGCGGAACCGGGACAGGGAAAGGACCTAACTATGGCTACACCTTC.